A selection of T cell receptor beta chains follows, all from one sample in a study of OX40 agonist ivuxolimab in advanced cancers. The method was immunoSEQ multiplex PCR; TCRdb's version includes in-frame clones alone and lacks a portion of them. The sample carries about 50,000 clones, roughly 90% recorded once. The sample was CD4+ or CD8+ T cells sorted from blood, taken in a trial of the OX40 agonist ivuxolimab. These receptors were obtained from an adult with an advanced solid tumor such as melanoma, head and neck, liver or kidney cancer. Each CDR3 is given with its conserved first and last residue. A D gene is named only where the DNA matches it firmly. Not every row has a clone size; where given, it reads once, few, many or a size class.

clone_size	v_call	d_call	j_call	cdr3_aa	cdr3_nt
-	TRBV6-5	-	TRBJ1-2	CASSSGSTPYYGYTF	TGTGCCAGCAGTTCGGGATCAACCCCCTACTATGGCTACACCTTC
-	TRBV15	-	TRBJ2-1	CATSRVINEQFF	TGTGCCACCAGCAGGGTAATCAATGAGCAGTTCTTC
-	TRBV6-6	-	TRBJ1-1	CASSYSTGGWTEAFF	TGTGCCAGCAGTTACTCGACTGGGGGCTGGACTGAAGCTTTCTTT
-	TRBV5-4	-	TRBJ2-3	CASSGGGDTQYF	TGTGCCAGCAGCGGAGGTGGAGATACGCAGTATTTT
-	TRBV7-8	-	TRBJ1-5	CASSLDWGAGSNQPQHF	TGTGCCAGCAGCTTAGATTGGGGGGCTGGGAGCAATCAGCCCCAGCATTTT
-	TRBV19	TRBD2	TRBJ2-4	CASSASGGPFVPKNIQYF	TGTGCCAGTAGTGCTAGCGGGGGGCCCTTTGTCCCCAAAAACATTCAGTACTTC
-	TRBV14	-	TRBJ2-7	CASSQVAGLGGEQYF	TGTGCCAGCAGCCAAGTAGCAGGGCTTGGGGGCGAGCAGTACTTC
-	TRBV19	-	TRBJ1-1	CASSPTVGTEAFF	TGTGCCAGTAGTCCAACCGTGGGCACTGAAGCTTTCTTT
-	TRBV7-6	-	TRBJ1-3	CASSLFAEGSGNTIYF	TGTGCCAGCAGCTTATTTGCGGAAGGGTCTGGAAACACCATATATTTT
once	TRBV28	-	TRBJ1-5	CASSITRGYQPQHF	TGTGCCAGCAGTATAACCCGGGGTTATCAGCCCCAGCATTTT
-	TRBV14	TRBD1	TRBJ2-7	CASSLGQGVYEQYF	TGTGCCAGCAGCCTCGGACAGGGGGTTTACGAGCAGTACTTC
-	TRBV28	TRBD2	TRBJ2-3	CASSLGSGRQPDTQYF	TGTGCCAGCAGTTTAGGTAGCGGGAGGCAACCAGATACGCAGTATTTT
-	TRBV19	TRBD2	TRBJ2-2	CASSIGGRAVVGELFF	TGTGCCAGTAGTATAGGTGGGAGGGCCGTAGTCGGGGAGCTGTTTTTT
-	TRBV7-9	-	TRBJ1-1	CASSPGTDTFF	TGTGCCAGCAGCCCAGGGACGGATACTTTCTTT
-	TRBV6-5	-	TRBJ1-6	CASSYASSYNSPLHF	TGTGCCAGCAGCTACGCGAGCTCCTATAATTCACCCCTCCACTTT
once	TRBV6-5	-	TRBJ1-2	CASRLGGNGYTF	TGTGCCAGCAGGCTCGGGGGTAATGGCTACACCTTC
-	TRBV7-8	-	TRBJ2-7	CASSLEGSGGTYEQYF	TGTGCCAGCAGCTTAGAAGGTTCGGGCGGGACTTACGAGCAGTACTTC
-	TRBV2	TRBD1	TRBJ1-4	CASKAGQDHNEKLFF	TGTGCCAGCAAAGCGGGACAGGACCATAATGAAAAACTGTTTTTT
-	TRBV30	TRBD1	TRBJ1-5	CAWSVGTVNQPQHF	TGTGCCTGGAGTGTAGGGACAGTGAATCAGCCCCAGCATTTT
-	TRBV9	-	TRBJ2-1	CASSRDGGVTYNEQFF	TGTGCCAGCAGCCGTGATGGCGGGGTAACCTACAATGAGCAGTTCTTC
once	TRBV30	-	TRBJ2-5	CAWSRGQETQYF	TGTGCCTGGAGCAGGGGTCAAGAGACCCAGTACTTC
-	TRBV5-6	-	TRBJ2-7	CASSLGAVTYEQYF	TGTGCCAGCAGCTTGGGAGCGGTCACCTACGAGCAGTACTTC
-	TRBV6-5	-	TRBJ2-7	CASSPGGGYEQYF	TGTGCCAGCAGTCCGGGGGGCGGGTACGAGCAGTACTTC
-	TRBV6-5	TRBD1	TRBJ1-4	CATGGAPTNEKLFF	TGTGCCACAGGGGGTGCTCCTACTAATGAAAAACTGTTTTTT
-	TRBV27	TRBD2	TRBJ2-1	CASSLFLAGGHNEQFF	TGTGCCAGCAGTTTATTCTTAGCGGGGGGTCACAATGAGCAGTTCTTC
-	TRBV28	TRBD1	TRBJ1-5	CASTAGTGLWQPQHF	TGTGCCAGCACCGCCGGGACAGGGCTGTGGCAGCCCCAGCATTTT
-	TRBV19	-	TRBJ1-5	CASREVDQPQHF	TGTGCCAGTAGGGAGGTCGATCAGCCCCAGCATTTT
-	TRBV6-1	-	TRBJ2-1	CASSVIWSGHNEQFF	TGTGCCAGCAGTGTCATATGGAGCGGGCACAATGAGCAGTTCTTC
-	TRBV27	TRBD2	TRBJ2-1	CASSYVLAGGPNEQFF	TGTGCCAGCAGTTATGTACTAGCGGGGGGCCCCAATGAGCAGTTCTTC